The 18 T cell receptor beta chains below all came from one sample that was sequenced in a study of blood T cell repertoires in COVID-19. Libraries were prepared by immunoSEQ multiplex PCR; TCRdb keeps only in-frame clonotypes and omits some of them. The sample comprises about 24,000 clones, 87% of which are singletons, and less than 30% rests with the top ten. What was sequenced was peripheral blood. Every receptor here comes from a human donor with active COVID-19. The donor label of this sample is uncertain.

V is TRBV5-1 and J is TRBJ1-1; D is unresolved. CDR3 length: 14 residues. V lost 0 bases, J lost 4 bases, and 10 bases lay in between. From germline, CDR1 is SGHRS and CDR2 YFSETQ. CDR3 sequence (DNA): TGCGCCAGCAGCTTGGGCGAGCTCACCACTGAAGCTTTCTTT. This encodes CASSLGELTTEAFF.

This rearrangement joins TRBV5-1 to TRBJ2-7; TRBD2 agrees at 10 bases. With 4 bases clipped from V and 0 bases from J, the junction kept 4 bases outside the gene matches. The germline V gene has CDR1 SGHRS and CDR2 YFSETQ. CDR3 size: 15 residues. The CDR3 coding sequence is TGCGCCAGCAGCCTCACTAGCGGGGACTCCTACGAGCAGTACTTC. This gives the protein CASSLTSGDSYEQYF.

This chain joins TRBV5-1 and TRBJ1-2; possibly TRBD1 for D (6 bases). This CDR3 is 18 amino acids long. With 2 bases removed from V and 4 bases from J, the gap between germline ends came to 24 bases. Germline CDR1 SGHRS, CDR2 YFSETQ. The CDR3 DNA follows: TGCGCCAGCAGCTTTATAAATCCGGGACAAGGTCAGGGCTATGGCTACACCTTC. Translated, it gives CASSFINPGQGQGYGYTF.

The chain employs TRBV7-8 and TRBJ2-1; TRBD2 aligns across 10 bases. The CDR3 totals 16 residues. Germline assignment: CDR1 SGHVS and CDR2 FQNEAQ. Trimming removed 0 bases from V and 9 bases from J; junction bases left unmatched: 8. CDR3 in amino acids: CASSLARERGGGEQFF. Here the CDR3 DNA reads TGTGCCAGCAGCTTAGCGAGGGAGCGGGGGGGTGGTGAGCAGTTCTTC. Filled out from reference TRBV7-8 and TRBJ2-1, the complete variable domain reads GAGVSQSPRYKVAKRGQDVALRCDPISGHVSLFWYQQALGQGPEFLTYFQNEAQLDKSGLPSDRFFAERPEGSVSTLKIQRTQQEDSAVYLCASSLARERGGGEQFFGPGTRLTVL.

V gene TRBV7-3 combines with J gene TRBJ2-1, with D uncertain. This CDR3 is 13 amino acids long. V was clipped by 0 bases and J by 6 bases, with 6 bases between them. CDR1 and CDR2 (germline): SGHTA, FQGTGA. The DNA for the CDR3 is TGTGCCAGCAGCTTAACGTTGAGCAATGAGCAGTTCTTC. This encodes CASSLTLSNEQFF.

The J gene is TRBJ2-1, the V gene TRBV7-6, with 8 bases matching TRBD2. Germline CDR1 reads SGHVS; CDR2 reads FNYEAQ. The CDR3 contains 16 residues. V shed 8 bases, J shed 6 bases, and the junction held 15 bases outside the gene matches. The CDR3 loop is CASAPGLGLAVNEQFF. In DNA form, the CDR3 reads TGTGCCAGCGCCCCGGGATTAGGACTAGCCGTCAATGAGCAGTTCTTC.

The rearrangement links TRBV7-2 to TRBJ2-7, with D maybe TRBD1 (6 bases). V lost 0 bases to trimming and J lost 2 bases, with 11 bases between them. This CDR3 comprises 15 residues. Looked up from germline, CDR1 is SGHTA and CDR2 is FQGNSA. The DNA for the CDR3 is TGTGCCAGCAGCTTAGCCCCGGACAGCCCCTACGAGCAGTACTTC. Its translation is CASSLAPDSPYEQYF.

The V and J genes are TRBV7-9 and TRBJ1-6; TRBD1 matches at 8 bases. The CDR3 is made up of 15 amino acids. V shed 7 bases and J 6 bases; nucleotides not matched to a gene: 8. Germline loops: CDR1 SEHNR, CDR2 FQNEAQ (reference sequence). CDR3 DNA sequence: TGTGCCAGCAACTCACAGGGGGGGTTTAATTCACCCCTCCACTTT. Its translation: CASNSQGGFNSPLHF.

Only one count was recorded for this clone. The gene calls are TRBV4-3 and TRBJ1-1; D is possibly TRBD1 (6 bases). CDR3 size: 17 residues. Trimming took off 0 bases at V and 2 bases at J, with 16 bases between the two ends. Germline-derived CDR1 and CDR2 are LGHNA and YSLEER. This CDR3 is CASSQDDKLGANTEAFF. In DNA form, the CDR3 reads TGCGCCAGCAGCCAAGATGATAAGCTGGGGGCCAACACTGAAGCTTTCTTT.

This chain joins TRBV5-1 and TRBJ2-3; maybe TRBD1 (6 bases). This CDR3 is built from 16 residues. V was clipped by 0 bases and J by 2 bases, with 13 bases between them. Germline V gene lookup returns CDR1 SGHRS and CDR2 YFSETQ. In DNA form, the CDR3 reads TGCGCCAGCAGCTTGGGTGGACAGCAACCCACAGATACGCAGTATTTT. Amino acids: CASSLGGQQPTDTQYF.

Turning to this clone: This same CDR3 is encoded by further DNA sequences in the sample. This rearrangement joins TRBV2 to TRBJ2-7; D is possibly TRBD1 (5 bases). CDR1 SNHLY and CDR2 FYNNEI come from the germline V gene. Trimming removed 8 bases from V and 1 base from J, with 15 bases in between. CDR3 length: 14 residues. The CDR3 is CASLRTLYSYEQYF. As DNA, the CDR3 is TGTGCCAGCCTCCGGACACTGTATTCCTACGAGCAGTACTTC.

The CDR3 protein is CASSHGTPDEQYF. DNA for the CDR3: TGTGCCAGCAGCCACGGGACTCCCGACGAGCAGTACTTC. The chain couples TRBV3-1 (or the pseudogene TRBV3-2) to TRBJ2-7; maybe TRBD2 (6 bases). The V end was cut by 3 bases, the J end by 5 bases, with 11 bases between. The length of the CDR3 is 13 residues. Germline CDR1 reads LGHDT; CDR2 reads YNNKEL (reference sequence).

The chain links TRBV7-2 to TRBJ2-7, with TRBD1 as a possible D gene (5 bases). CDR1 and CDR2 from the germline V gene are SGHTA and FQGNSA. V shed 3 bases and J shed 6 bases, with 9 bases lying between them. The length of the CDR3 is 12 residues. The CDR3 here is CASSLQGGEQYF. The DNA of the CDR3 is TGTGCCAGCAGCTTGCAGGGCGGCGAGCAGTACTTC.

In DNA, the CDR3 is TGTGCCAGCAGCTTAGCTCTCCTAGACAATGAGCAGTTCTTC. As protein: CASSLALLDNEQFF. The chain couples TRBV7-8 to TRBJ2-1; D ambiguous. Germline V gene sequence: CDR1 SGHVS, CDR2 FQNEAQ. Trimming took 0 bases from V and 5 from J, leaving 8 bases between them. The CDR3 contains 14 residues.

The V gene is TRBV11-1, the J gene TRBJ2-1; D is perhaps TRBD1 (6 bases). The CDR3 loop spans 13 amino acids. The germline V gene encodes CDR1 SGHAT and CDR2 FQDESV (reference sequence). V gave up 5 bases and J gave up 7 bases, with 12 bases separating them. The CDR3 sequence: CASSPDRSNEQFF. CDR3 nucleotides: TGTGCCAGCAGCCCCGACAGGAGTAATGAGCAGTTCTTC.

V usage is TRBV5-1 and J usage is TRBJ1-2, with 8 bases aligning to TRBD1. CDR3 size: 13 residues. The germline CDR1 and CDR2 sequences are SGHRS and YFSETQ. The V gene end was trimmed by 2 bases and the J gene end by 10 bases; junction bases not matched to a gene: 7. The CDR3 DNA follows: TGCGCCAGCAGCTTAAACCGACAGGGGATCTACACCTTC. Amino acid sequence: CASSLNRQGIYTF.

The gene calls are TRBV5-5 and TRBJ2-7; the D gene is possibly TRBD2 (6 bases). Per germline, CDR1 SGHKS and CDR2 YYEKEE (reference sequence). This CDR3 has 14 residues. The ends were cut back, 4 bases at V and 2 bases at J, with 13 bases in the middle. Written as DNA, the CDR3 is TGTGCCAGCAGCCGCCGACTAGGAACCTACGAGCAGTACTTC. It encodes CASSRRLGTYEQYF.

This chain links TRBV28 with TRBJ2-3, with TRBD1 matching 7 bases. V trimming: 8 bases; J trimming: 2 bases; junction bases outside the gene matches: 7. The germline CDR1 and CDR2 sequences are MDHEN and SYDVKM. The CDR3 covers 14 residues. The CDR3 DNA reads as TGTGCCAGCTGGCAGGGGGACCTCACAGATACGCAGTATTTT. Its translation: CASWQGDLTDTQYF.